This TCR beta chain was identified during a study of post-analysis software for immune sequencing data. Study summary: Included courses were relapsing-remitting and secondary progressive multiple sclerosis; progressive-relapsing multiple sclerosis was also included. General study points: The authors found that F measure strongly co-clustered same-batch samples. Normalized Chao1 diversity was significantly lower in multiple sclerosis patients than in controls. There were a few TRBV segments more frequent in patients than controls, and TRBV5-6, TRBV5-1 and TRBV20-1 were among them.

Note on this clonotype: The antigen is unknown.

Prepared TCR beta cDNA libraries contained unique molecular identifiers. T cells numbering about 1 to 10 million gave rise to about 490,000 cDNA molecules. Via MiXCR, TCRdb re-called the PCR reads, giving one row per CDR3 protein. The sample records about 540,000 distinct CDR3 sequences, about a third being singletons. The CDR3 is made up of 18 amino acids. Sequencing was done on a sample of blood. The chain couples TRBV21-1 to TRBJ1-4; TRBD1 is taken as the D call from the table, unchecked against the DNA. TRBV21-1 constitutes a pseudogene. The TCR sequence derives from a girl younger than 18 with multiple sclerosis. The CDR3 is CASSPHHRKTGLREKLFF. The CDR3 DNA is TGTGCCAGCAGCCCGCATCATAGAAAGACAGGGCTGCGTGAAAAACTGTTTTTT.